This TCR beta chain was observed in a study of cytomegalovirus exposure and HLA in healthy donors. Study-wide background: A later analysis reported the same platform for the 90 to 150 validation repertoires and the 650 to 750 first-cohort repertoires. General study findings and limits: In vitro testing confirmed three CMV-associated chains as specific for CMV antigens.

As regards this clone: Its antigen is not identified.

V was shortened by 0 bases and J by 3 bases, with 5 bases between the two germline ends. The germline gives CDR1 SGHNT, CDR2 YYREEE (reference sequence). This CDR3 has 13 residues. TCRdb's copy holds only in-frame clones and misses some; the assay was immunoSEQ multiplex PCR. The data contain 260,000 or so clones, more than 75% of them singletons. The source of this sequence is a man aged 18 to 29 in good health and CMV-seronegative. Input material: PBMCs. The chain combines TRBV5-4 with TRBJ2-3, with no clear D. The CDR3 coding sequence is TGTGCCAGCAGCTTGGACGGGACAGATACGCAGTATTTT. Protein product: CASSLDGTDTQYF.